This T cell receptor beta chain was observed in a study of blood T cell repertoires in COVID-19 (dated by TCRdb to about 2020). Looking at the study overall: Samples from collaborators originated in the United States, Italy and Spain and spanned both the acute and convalescent phases of COVID-19. HLA class I and class II types, where available, came from metadata supplied by the sample provider rather than from assay-based typing. The repertoires were made available in a free public database intended to serve as a resource for research on the immune response to SARS-CoV-2. Nearly every sample came with metadata listing a de-identified subject ID, COVID-19 status, age in years and sex. Subjects who had been exposed to COVID-19, were actively infected with it, or had recovered from it provided the deeply sampled blood TCRbeta repertoires that made up the dataset. The prospective study material was composed of cDNA or gDNA derived from T cells, B-cell-depleted T cells, or PBMCs. Samples came from the ongoing ImmuneRACE study (first 160 participants) plus 1,254 subjects from 6 global collaborators.

TCRbeta CDR3 regions were amplified from genomic DNA using the immunoSEQ Assay, a bias-controlled multiplex PCR. The source study handled its data this way. The number of nucleated cells in each sample was estimated by amplification of reference gene primers within the assay. To quantify the absolute abundance of each unique TCRbeta CDR3 rearrangement, sequence reads were collapsed and filtered. For each sample, productive Simpson clonality was calculated as the square root of Simpson's diversity index across productive rearrangements. This immuneACCESS table, as held by TCRdb, lists in-frame sequences with V and J called but not all clones. Of the missing ones, under half trace to an unresolved V gene in checked studies; the others have no known cause. That table gives V, J and clone size, and the DNA gave D and trimming. The sample includes around 62,000 clones, with 88% observed a single time. Together, the top ten hold 10% of the sample.

Participants in the prospective study were aged about 18 to 95 years, lived in about two dozen United States geographic areas, and enrolled through a virtual design. In the prospective study, cohorts were assigned on the basis of participant-reported clinical history obtained from a screening survey and a study questionnaire. For ImmuneRACE Cohort 3, a participant was defined as recovered based on two consecutive negative NP/OP PCR tests, clearance by a healthcare professional, or resolution of symptoms. Mobile phlebotomists in the prospective study collected whole blood, serum and a nasopharyngeal or oropharyngeal swab from every participant. Prospective study participants could optionally give additional blood draws and questionnaires over an approximately two-month period. Before DNA extraction, blood samples from the prospective study were shipped at room temperature or frozen. Broad study findings and their caveats: The amount of clinical and demographic metadata varied by source and participant and was provided uncurated.

Notes on this clone: The antigen this receptor binds is unknown. Base qualities are not provided; no much larger clone lies one nucleotide away.

Sequencing was carried out using PBMCs or T cells enriched from blood (not recorded which). The clonotype originates from a woman aged 40-49 years who had recovered from COVID-19.

The DNA reads TGCGCCAGCAGCCAAGAGACTAGCGGGGCCTACAGGGAGCAGTTCTTC. It is translated as CASSQETSGAYREQFF. This sequence uses TRBV4-1 and TRBJ2-1; 11 middle bases align to TRBD2. The germline V gene gives CDR1 as MGHRA and CDR2 as YSYEKL. Including the terminal cysteine and phenylalanine, the CDR3 comprises 16 residues. Just the 48-base CDR3 DNA is kept, in frame starting at base 1. At the junction V is shortened by 0 bases and J by 10 bases; bases outside the gene matches: 8.